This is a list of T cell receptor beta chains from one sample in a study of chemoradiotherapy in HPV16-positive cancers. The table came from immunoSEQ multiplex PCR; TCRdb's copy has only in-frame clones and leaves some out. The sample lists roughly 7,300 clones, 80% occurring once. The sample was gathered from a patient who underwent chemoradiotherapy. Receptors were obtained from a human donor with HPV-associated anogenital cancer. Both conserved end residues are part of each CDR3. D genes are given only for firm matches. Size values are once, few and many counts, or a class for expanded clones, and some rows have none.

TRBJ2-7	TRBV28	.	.	CASSLPSRRYEQYF	TGTGCCAGCAGTTTACCCTCTAGGAGGTACGAGCAGTACTTC
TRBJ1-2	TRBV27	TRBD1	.	CASSRDRGFNGYTF	TGTGCCAGCAGTCGCGACAGGGGGTTTAATGGCTACACCTTC
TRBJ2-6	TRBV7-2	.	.	CASSLRTGAGANVLTF	TGTGCCAGCAGCTTAAGGACGGGAGCTGGGGCCAACGTCCTGACTTTC
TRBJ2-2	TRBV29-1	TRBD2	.	CSVEDVAGGTGELFF	TGCAGCGTTGAAGATGTAGCGGGAGGGACCGGGGAGCTGTTTTTT
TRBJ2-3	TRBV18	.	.	CASSPPSIDTQYF	TGTGCCAGCTCACCACCTTCTATAGATACGCAGTATTTT
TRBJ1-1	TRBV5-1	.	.	CASSFKVPVAGNTEAFF	TGCGCCAGCAGCTTCAAAGTCCCGGTCGCGGGGAACACTGAAGCTTTCTTT
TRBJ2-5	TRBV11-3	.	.	CASSSRKGGETQYF	TGTGCCAGCAGCTCTAGGAAAGGGGGAGAGACCCAGTACTTC
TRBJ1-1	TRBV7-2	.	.	CASSSPPGQPMNTEAFF	TGTGCCAGCAGCTCCCCCCCAGGTCAGCCCATGAACACTGAAGCTTTCTTT
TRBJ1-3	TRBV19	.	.	CATHPASGNTIYF	TGTGCCACCCACCCAGCCTCTGGAAACACCATATATTTT
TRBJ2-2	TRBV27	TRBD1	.	CASSSGTATGELFF	TGTGCCAGCAGTTCAGGGACAGCCACCGGGGAGCTGTTTTTT
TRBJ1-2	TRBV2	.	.	CASSDAPGGAF	TGTGCCAGCAGTGATGCCCCCGGGGGCGCCTTC
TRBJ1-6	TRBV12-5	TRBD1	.	CASGRGTENSPLHF	TGTGCTAGTGGTCGCGGGACAGAGAATTCACCCCTCCACTTT
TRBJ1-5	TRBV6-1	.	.	CASSRDPEGPQHF	TGTGCCAGCAGCCGGGACCCCGAGGGGCCCCAGCATTTT
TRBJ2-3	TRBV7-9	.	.	CASSFEGGDTQYF	TGTGCCAGCAGCTTTGAGGGGGGGGATACGCAGTATTTT
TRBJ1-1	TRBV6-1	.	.	CASRPITDSTEAFF	TGTGCCAGCAGGCCGATAACGGACAGCACTGAAGCTTTCTTT
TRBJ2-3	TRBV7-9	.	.	CASTPSTDTQYF	TGTGCCAGCACTCCGAGCACAGATACGCAGTATTTT
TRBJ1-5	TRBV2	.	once	CASRQGLNQPQHF	TGTGCCAGCAGGCAGGGTCTCAATCAGCCCCAGCATTTT
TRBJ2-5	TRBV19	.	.	CASSIGRQETQYF	TGTGCCAGTAGTATCGGACGACAAGAGACCCAGTACTTC
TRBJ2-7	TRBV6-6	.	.	CASDPGFSYEQYF	TGTGCCAGTGACCCAGGCTTCTCCTACGAGCAGTACTTC
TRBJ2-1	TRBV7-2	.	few	CASSLRSGDFYNEQFF	TGTGCCAGCAGCTTAAGGAGCGGTGACTTCTACAATGAGCAGTTCTTC
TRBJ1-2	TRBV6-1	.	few	CAILRIYGYTF	TGTGCCATCCTAAGGATCTATGGCTACACCTTC
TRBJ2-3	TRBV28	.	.	CASSLPGVGTDTQYF	TGTGCCAGCAGTTTACCGGGGGTGGGCACAGATACGCAGTATTTT
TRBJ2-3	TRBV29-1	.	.	CSVAGARETDTQYF	TGCAGCGTCGCGGGGGCGAGAGAGACAGATACGCAGTATTTT
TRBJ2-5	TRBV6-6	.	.	CASSYSRGAGETQYF	TGTGCCAGCAGTTACTCCCGGGGGGCAGGGGAGACCCAGTACTTC
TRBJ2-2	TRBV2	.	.	CASNREYGELFF	TGTGCCAGCAACCGGGAGTACGGGGAGCTGTTTTTT
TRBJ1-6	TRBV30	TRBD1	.	CAWSVPGQANYNSPLHF	TGTGCCTGGAGTGTCCCGGGACAGGCGAACTATAATTCACCCCTCCACTTT
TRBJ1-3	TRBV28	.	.	CASSPFGGRGGNTIYF	TGTGCCAGCAGTCCGTTCGGGGGGCGCGGAGGAAACACCATATATTTT